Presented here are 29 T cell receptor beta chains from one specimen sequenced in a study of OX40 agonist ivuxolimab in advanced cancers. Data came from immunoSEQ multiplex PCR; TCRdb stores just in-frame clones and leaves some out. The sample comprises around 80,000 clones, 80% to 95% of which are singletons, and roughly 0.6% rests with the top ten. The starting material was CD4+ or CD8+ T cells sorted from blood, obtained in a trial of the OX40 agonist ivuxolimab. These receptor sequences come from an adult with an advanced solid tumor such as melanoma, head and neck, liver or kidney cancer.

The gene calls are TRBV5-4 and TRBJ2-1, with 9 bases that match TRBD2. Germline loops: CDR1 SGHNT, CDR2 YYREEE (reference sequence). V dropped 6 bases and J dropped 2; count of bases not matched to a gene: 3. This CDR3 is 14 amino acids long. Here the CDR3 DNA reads TGTGCCAGCAATAGCGGGGGACCCTACAATGAGCAGTTCTTC. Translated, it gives CASNSGGPYNEQFF.

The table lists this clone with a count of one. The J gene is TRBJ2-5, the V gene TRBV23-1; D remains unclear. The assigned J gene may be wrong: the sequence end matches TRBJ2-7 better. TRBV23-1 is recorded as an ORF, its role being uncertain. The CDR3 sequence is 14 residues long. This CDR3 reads CASSQYPVSYEQYF. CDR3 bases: TGCGCCAGCAGTCAATATCCAGTCTCCTACGAGCAGTACTTC.

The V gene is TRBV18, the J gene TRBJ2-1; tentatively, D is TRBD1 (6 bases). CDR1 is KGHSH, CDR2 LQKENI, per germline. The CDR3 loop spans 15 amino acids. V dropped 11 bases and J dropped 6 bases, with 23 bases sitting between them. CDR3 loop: CAGLDDRSGGNEQFF. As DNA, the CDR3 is TGTGCCGGACTCGACGACAGGTCTGGGGGCAATGAGCAGTTCTTC.

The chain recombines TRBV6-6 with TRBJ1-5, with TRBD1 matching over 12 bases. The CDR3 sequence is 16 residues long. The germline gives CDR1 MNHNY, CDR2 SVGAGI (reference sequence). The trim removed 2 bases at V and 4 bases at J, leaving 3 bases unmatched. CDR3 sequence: CASSYTGQGANQPQHF. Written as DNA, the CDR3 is TGTGCCAGCAGTTACACGGGACAGGGGGCGAATCAGCCCCAGCATTTT.

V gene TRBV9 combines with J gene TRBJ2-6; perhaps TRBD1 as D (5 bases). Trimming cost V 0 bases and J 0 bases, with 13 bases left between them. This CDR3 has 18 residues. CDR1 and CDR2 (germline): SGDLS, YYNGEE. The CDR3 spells CASSVAQGLRSGANVLTF. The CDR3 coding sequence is TGTGCCAGCAGCGTAGCCCAGGGTTTACGCTCTGGGGCCAACGTCCTGACTTTC. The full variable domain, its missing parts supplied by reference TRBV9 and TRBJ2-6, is DSGVTQTPKHLITATGQRVTLRCSPRSGDLSVYWYQQSLDQGLQFLIQYYNGEERAKGNILERFSAQQFPDLHSELNLSSLELGDSALYFCASSVAQGLRSGANVLTFGAGSRLTVL.

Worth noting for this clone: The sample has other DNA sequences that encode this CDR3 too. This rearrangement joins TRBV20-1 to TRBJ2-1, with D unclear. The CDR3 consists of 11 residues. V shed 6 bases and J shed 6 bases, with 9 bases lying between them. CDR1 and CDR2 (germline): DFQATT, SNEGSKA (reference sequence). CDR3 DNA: TGCAGTGCCTCTAGTGGCAATGAGCAGTTCTTC. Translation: CSASSGNEQFF.

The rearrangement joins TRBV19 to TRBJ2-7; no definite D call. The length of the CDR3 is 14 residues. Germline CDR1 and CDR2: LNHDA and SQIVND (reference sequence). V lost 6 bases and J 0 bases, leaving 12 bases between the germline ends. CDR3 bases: TGTGCCAGTAGGGTAACGTGGGACTCCTACGAGCAGTACTTC. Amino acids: CASRVTWDSYEQYF.

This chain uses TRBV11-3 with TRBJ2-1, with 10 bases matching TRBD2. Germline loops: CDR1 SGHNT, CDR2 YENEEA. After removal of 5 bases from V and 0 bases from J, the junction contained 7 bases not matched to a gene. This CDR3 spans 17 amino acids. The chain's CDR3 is CASSPGLAAYSYNEQFF. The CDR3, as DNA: TGTGCCAGCAGCCCAGGACTAGCGGCGTACTCCTACAATGAGCAGTTCTTC.

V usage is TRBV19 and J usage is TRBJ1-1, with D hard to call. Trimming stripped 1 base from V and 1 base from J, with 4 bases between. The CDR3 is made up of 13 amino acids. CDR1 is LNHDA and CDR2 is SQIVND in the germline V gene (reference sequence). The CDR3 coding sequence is TGTGCCAGTAGTATAGGAAAGAACACTGAAGCTTTCTTT. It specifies CASSIGKNTEAFF.

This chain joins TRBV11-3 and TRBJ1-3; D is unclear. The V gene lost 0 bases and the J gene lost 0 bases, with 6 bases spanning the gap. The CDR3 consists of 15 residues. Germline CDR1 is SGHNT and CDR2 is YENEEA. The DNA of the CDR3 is TGTGCCAGCAGCTTAGACGTTAACTCTGGAAACACCATATATTTT. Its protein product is CASSLDVNSGNTIYF.

This CDR3 is CASSELANTGELFF. CDR3 sequence (DNA): TGTGCCAGCTCGGAACTAGCGAACACCGGGGAGCTGTTTTTT. V usage is TRBV18 and J usage is TRBJ2-2; D is possibly TRBD2 (5 bases). Germline V gives CDR1 KGHSH, CDR2 LQKENI. Deletions cut 6 bases from V and 0 bases from J, with 8 bases between. The CDR3 loop spans 14 amino acids.

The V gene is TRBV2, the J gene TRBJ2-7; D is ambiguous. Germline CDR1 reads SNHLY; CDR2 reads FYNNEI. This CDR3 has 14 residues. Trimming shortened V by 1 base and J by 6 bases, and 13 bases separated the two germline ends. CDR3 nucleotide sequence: TGTGCCAGCAGTGAAGTCCCGCCCCGCGGCGAGCAGTACTTC. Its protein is CASSEVPPRGEQYF.

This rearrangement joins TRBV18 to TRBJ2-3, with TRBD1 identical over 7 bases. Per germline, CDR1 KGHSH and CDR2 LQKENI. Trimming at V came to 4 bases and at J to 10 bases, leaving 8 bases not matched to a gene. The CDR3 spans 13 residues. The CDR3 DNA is TGTGCCAGCTCACGGGTACAGGGGCCCCCGCAGTATTTT. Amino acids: CASSRVQGPPQYF. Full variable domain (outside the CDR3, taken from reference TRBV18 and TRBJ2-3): NAGVMQNPRHLVRRRGQEARLRCSPMKGHSHVYWYRQLPEEGLKFMVYLQKENIIDESGMPKERFSAEFPKEGPSILRIQQVVRGDSAAYFCASSRVQGPPQYFGPGTRLTVL.

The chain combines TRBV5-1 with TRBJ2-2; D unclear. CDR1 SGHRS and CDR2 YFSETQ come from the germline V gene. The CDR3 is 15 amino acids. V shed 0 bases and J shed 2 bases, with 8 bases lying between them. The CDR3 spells CASSLVRGNTGELFF. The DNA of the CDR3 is TGCGCCAGCAGCTTGGTGAGAGGAAACACCGGGGAGCTGTTTTTT.

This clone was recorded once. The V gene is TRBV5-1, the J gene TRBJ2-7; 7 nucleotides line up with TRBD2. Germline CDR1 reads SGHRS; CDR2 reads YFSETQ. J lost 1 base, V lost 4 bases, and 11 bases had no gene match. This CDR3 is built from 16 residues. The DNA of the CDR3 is TGCGCCAGCAGCGCCGGACTAGGCGGAAAGTCCTACGAGCAGTACTTC. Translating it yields CASSAGLGGKSYEQYF.

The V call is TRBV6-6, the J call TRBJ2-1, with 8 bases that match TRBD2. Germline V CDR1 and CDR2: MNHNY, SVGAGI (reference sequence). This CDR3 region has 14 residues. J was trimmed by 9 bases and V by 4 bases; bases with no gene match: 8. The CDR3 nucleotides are TGTGCCAGCAGTTTGCCGGGACTAGGGGTTGAGCAGTTCTTC. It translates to CASSLPGLGVEQFF.

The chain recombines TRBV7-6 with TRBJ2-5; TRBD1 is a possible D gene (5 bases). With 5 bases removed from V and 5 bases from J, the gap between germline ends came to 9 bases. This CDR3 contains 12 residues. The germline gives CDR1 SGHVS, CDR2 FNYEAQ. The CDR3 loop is CASSPPGETQYF. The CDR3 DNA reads TGTGCCAGCAGCCCTCCAGGGGAGACCCAGTACTTC. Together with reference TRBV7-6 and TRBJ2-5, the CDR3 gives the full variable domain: GAGVSQSPRYKVTKRGQDVALRCDPISGHVSLYWYRQALGQGPEFLTYFNYEAQQDKSGLPNDRFSAERPEGSISTLTIQRTEQRDSAMYRCASSPPGETQYFGPGTRLLVL.

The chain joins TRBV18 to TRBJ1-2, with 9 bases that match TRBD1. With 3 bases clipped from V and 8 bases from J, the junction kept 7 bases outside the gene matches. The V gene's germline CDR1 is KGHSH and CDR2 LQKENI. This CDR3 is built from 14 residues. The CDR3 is CASSPGTGTEGYTF. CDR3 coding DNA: TGTGCCAGCTCACCCGGGACAGGGACGGAAGGCTACACCTTC.

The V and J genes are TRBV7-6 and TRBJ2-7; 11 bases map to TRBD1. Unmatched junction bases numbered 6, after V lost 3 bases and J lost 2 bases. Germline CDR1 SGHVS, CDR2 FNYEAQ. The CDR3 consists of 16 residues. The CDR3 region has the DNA TGTGCCAGCAGCTTGTTGGAGGACAGGGGGCCCTACGAGCAGTACTTC. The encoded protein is CASSLLEDRGPYEQYF.

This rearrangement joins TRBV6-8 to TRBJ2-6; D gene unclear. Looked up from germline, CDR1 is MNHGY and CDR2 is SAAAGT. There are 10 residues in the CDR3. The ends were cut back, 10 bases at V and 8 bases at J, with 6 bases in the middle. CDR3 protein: CATLTNVLTF. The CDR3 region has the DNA TGTGCCACTCTGACCAACGTCCTGACTTTC.

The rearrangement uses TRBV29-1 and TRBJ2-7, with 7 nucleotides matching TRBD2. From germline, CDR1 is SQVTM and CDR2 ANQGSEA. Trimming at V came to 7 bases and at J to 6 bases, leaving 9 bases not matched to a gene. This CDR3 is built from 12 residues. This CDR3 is CSGGGRPGEQYF. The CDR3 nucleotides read TGCAGCGGCGGGGGACGGCCGGGCGAGCAGTACTTC.

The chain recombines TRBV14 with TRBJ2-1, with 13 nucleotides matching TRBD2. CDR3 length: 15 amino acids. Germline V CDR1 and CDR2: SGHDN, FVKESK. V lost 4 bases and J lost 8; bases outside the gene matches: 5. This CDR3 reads CASSPRLAGGYEQFF. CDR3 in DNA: TGTGCCAGCAGCCCTAGACTAGCGGGAGGCTATGAGCAGTTCTTC.

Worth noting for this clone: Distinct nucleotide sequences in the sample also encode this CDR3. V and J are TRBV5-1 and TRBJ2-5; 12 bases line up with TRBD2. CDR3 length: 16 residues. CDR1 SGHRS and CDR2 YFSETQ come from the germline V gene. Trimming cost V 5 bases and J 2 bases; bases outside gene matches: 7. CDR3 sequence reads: CASREGLAGSQETQYF. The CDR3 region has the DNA TGCGCCAGCAGGGAAGGACTAGCGGGATCGCAAGAGACCCAGTACTTC. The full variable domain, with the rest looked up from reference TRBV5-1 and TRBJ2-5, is KAGVTQTPRYLIKTRGQQVTLSCSPISGHRSVSWYQQTPGQGLQFLFEYFSETQRNKGNFPGRFSGRQFSNSRSEMNVSTLELGDSALYLCASREGLAGSQETQYFGPGTRLLVL.

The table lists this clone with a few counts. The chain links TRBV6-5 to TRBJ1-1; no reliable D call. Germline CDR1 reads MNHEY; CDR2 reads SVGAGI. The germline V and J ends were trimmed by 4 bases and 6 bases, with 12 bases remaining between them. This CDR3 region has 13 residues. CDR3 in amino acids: CASSLQIRAEAFF. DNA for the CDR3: TGTGCCAGCAGTTTACAGATACGGGCTGAAGCTTTCTTT.

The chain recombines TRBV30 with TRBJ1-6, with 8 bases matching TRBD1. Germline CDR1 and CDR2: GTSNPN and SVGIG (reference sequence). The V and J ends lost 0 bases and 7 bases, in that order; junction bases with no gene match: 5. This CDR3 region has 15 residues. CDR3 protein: CAWSVPDRGNSPLHF. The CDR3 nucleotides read TGTGCCTGGAGTGTTCCCGACAGGGGAAATTCACCCCTCCACTTT.

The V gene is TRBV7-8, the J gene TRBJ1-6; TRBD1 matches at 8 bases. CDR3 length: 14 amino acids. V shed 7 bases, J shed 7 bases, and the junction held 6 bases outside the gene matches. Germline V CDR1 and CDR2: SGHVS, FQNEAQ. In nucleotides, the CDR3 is TGTGCCAGCAAAGGACAGGGAAGGAATTCACCCCTCCACTTT. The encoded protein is CASKGQGRNSPLHF.

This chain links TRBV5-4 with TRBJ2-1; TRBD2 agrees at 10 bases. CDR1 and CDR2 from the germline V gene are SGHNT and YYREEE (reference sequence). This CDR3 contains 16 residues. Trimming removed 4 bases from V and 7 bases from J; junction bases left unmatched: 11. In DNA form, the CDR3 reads TGTGCCAGCAGCACCCAAGCGGGAGGGGCCTCAAATGAGCAGTTCTTC. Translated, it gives CASSTQAGGASNEQFF.

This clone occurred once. The CDR3 here is CASSGVGGITEAFF. The CDR3 coding sequence is TGTGCCAGCAGCGGGGTAGGAGGAATCACTGAAGCTTTCTTT. The chain has TRBV9 and TRBJ1-1; D not resolved. CDR1 is SGDLS, CDR2 YYNGEE, per germline. V was trimmed by 3 bases and J by 4 bases, leaving 13 bases between them. The CDR3 consists of 14 residues.

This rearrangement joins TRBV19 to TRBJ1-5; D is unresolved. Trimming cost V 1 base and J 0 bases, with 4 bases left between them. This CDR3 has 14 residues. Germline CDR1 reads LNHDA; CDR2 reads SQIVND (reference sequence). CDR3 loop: CASSIGGSNQPQHF. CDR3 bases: TGTGCCAGTAGTATAGGAGGTAGCAATCAGCCCCAGCATTTT.